The clone carrying this T cell receptor beta chain appeared a few times. Germline trimming cut 5 bases from V and 7 bases from J; bases unmatched to any gene: 11. CDR3 size: 13 residues. Germline V lookup: CDR1 SQVTM, CDR2 ANQGSEA. The entry originates in a study of T cells in Graves' hyperthyroidism and ophthalmopathy. TCR beta CDR3 region amplification was performed from RNA transcripts. Initially, a first-round RT-PCR of the TCR CDR3 employed the HTBI primer set. Using its own MiXCR run on the multiplex PCR reads, TCRdb lists one record per CDR3 protein. The sample contains 500,000 to 800,000 distinct CDR3 sequences, roughly 15% of which appear only once.

The chain combines TRBV29-1 with TRBJ2-7; 7 nucleotides match TRBD1. The sequenced sample was blood. The TCR comes from a woman aged 45-60 years with Graves' ophthalmopathy. CDR3 region: CSVRPRDRWEQYF. The CDR3 region has the DNA TGCAGCGTTAGACCTCGGGACAGATGGGAGCAGTACTTC.